These 29 T cell receptor beta chains share one sample of origin, sequenced in a study of shared clonotypes between healthy human individuals. Selected positively for CCR7 and CD45RO-negative, naive CD8 cells excluded terminally differentiated effector memory CD45RA+ cells. Libraries were prepared by immunoSEQ multiplex PCR; TCRdb keeps only in-frame clonotypes and omits some of them. The repertoire holds millions of clones, with approximately 94% as singletons. The sequenced sample was naive CD8+ T cells sorted from blood. These receptors originate from a man between 18 and 35 years old in good health.

V and J are TRBV11-2 and TRBJ2-5, with 11 bases matching TRBD2. The CDR3 runs 15 residues. The germline V gene has CDR1 SGHAT and CDR2 FQNNGV. After removal of 4 bases from V and 5 bases from J, the junction contained 6 bases not matched to a gene. CDR3 sequence: CASSSNLAGGETQYF. CDR3 coding DNA: TGTGCCAGCAGCTCCAATCTAGCGGGAGGTGAGACCCAGTACTTC.

The CDR3 bases are TGTGCCACCATCGGGGGGATGGACACTGAAGCTTTCTTT. Protein: CATIGGMDTEAFF. The chain couples TRBV15 to TRBJ1-1; D may be TRBD1 (5 bases). The CDR3 is 13 residues long. CDR1 is LNHNV and CDR2 is YYDKDF in the germline V gene (reference sequence). The V gene lost 7 bases and the J gene lost 3 bases, with 12 bases spanning the gap.

The rearrangement links TRBV9 to TRBJ2-5; TRBD2 agrees at 9 bases. With V trimmed by 2 bases and J by 2 bases, 4 bases remained unmatched. This CDR3 is 15 amino acids long. Germline lookup yields CDR1 SGDLS and CDR2 YYNGEE. CDR3 protein: CASSVLAGQQETQYF. CDR3 DNA: TGTGCCAGCAGCGTTCTAGCGGGACAACAAGAGACCCAGTACTTC.

V gene TRBV5-6 combines with J gene TRBJ2-7, with a tentative D call TRBD1 (6 bases). This CDR3 spans 15 amino acids. With 1 base removed from V and 0 bases from J, the gap between germline ends came to 11 bases. The germline gives CDR1 SGHDT, CDR2 YYEEEE. CDR3 sequence: CASSLWDTHSYEQYF. CDR3 nucleotide sequence: TGTGCCAGCAGCTTGTGGGACACCCACTCCTACGAGCAGTACTTC.

About this clone itself: Other DNA variants within this sample encode the same CDR3. The chain employs TRBV25-1 and TRBJ2-5; the D is unclear. From germline, CDR1 is MGHDK and CDR2 SYGVNS. The CDR3 is 11 residues long. Trimming stripped 3 bases from V and 4 bases from J, with 3 bases between. The DNA of the CDR3 is TGTGCCAGCAGTGAGTTAGAGACCCAGTACTTC. Protein product: CASSELETQYF.

The rearrangement joins TRBV5-4 to TRBJ2-7, with D possibly called TRBD1 or TRBD2 (5 bases each). The CDR3 loop spans 15 amino acids. The V and J ends lost 4 bases and 0 bases respectively, with 14 bases between them. In germline, CDR1 is SGHNT, CDR2 YYREEE (reference sequence). CDR3 loop: CASSTIGANSYEQYF. CDR3 DNA sequence: TGTGCCAGCAGCACGATCGGGGCGAACTCCTACGAGCAGTACTTC.

V is TRBV4-1 and J is TRBJ2-5, with unresolved D. Germline assignment: CDR1 MGHRA and CDR2 YSYEKL. CDR3 length equals 15 residues. Deletions cut 2 bases from V and 3 bases from J, with 13 bases between. CDR3 amino acids: CASSQIVAAKETQYF. DNA of the CDR3: TGCGCCAGCAGCCAAATTGTGGCAGCCAAAGAGACCCAGTACTTC.

The chain links TRBV4-1 to TRBJ2-7, with 11 bases fitting TRBD2. J was trimmed by 13 bases and V by 0 bases; bases with no gene match: 11. The CDR3 has 15 amino acids. Germline V gives CDR1 MGHRA, CDR2 YSYEKL. CDR3 coding DNA: TGCGCCAGCAGCCAAGAGGTAGCGGGGGGGCCGTCTGTATACTTC. This gives the protein CASSQEVAGGPSVYF.

The genes are TRBV5-6 and TRBJ2-7; a possible D gene is TRBD2 (5 bases). The germline V gene encodes CDR1 SGHDT and CDR2 YYEEEE. V was trimmed by 0 bases and J by 4 bases, leaving 8 bases between them. The CDR3 is 13 residues long. DNA for the CDR3: TGTGCCAGCAGCTTGGGGGAGCGTTACGAGCAGTACTTC. Its translation: CASSLGERYEQYF.

The chain carries TRBV4-1 and TRBJ2-7; 9 bases align to TRBD2. CDR1 and CDR2 from the germline V gene are MGHRA and YSYEKL. The CDR3 contains 16 residues. With 1 base clipped from V and 4 bases from J, the junction kept 8 bases outside the gene matches. CDR3 region: CASSQVPGLATYEQYF. CDR3 DNA sequence: TGCGCCAGCAGCCAAGTCCCGGGACTAGCTACTTACGAGCAGTACTTC.

The genes are TRBV12-5 and TRBJ1-1; D is uncertain. The CDR3 extends over 13 amino acids. Trimming removed 3 bases at V and 7 bases at J, with 12 bases between. Germline CDR1 reads LGHNT; CDR2 reads FRNRAP. This CDR3 reads CASGFSTTSEAFF. CDR3 sequence (DNA): TGTGCTAGTGGTTTTTCCACAACAAGTGAAGCTTTCTTT. Supplemented by reference TRBV12-5 and TRBJ1-1, the full variable domain reads DARVTQTPRHKVTEMGQEVTMRCQPILGHNTVFWYRQTMMQGLELLAYFRNRAPLDDSGMPKDRFSAEMPDATLATLKIQPSEPRDSAVYFCASGFSTTSEAFFGQGTRLTVV.

A remark on this clone: The same CDR3 arises from other DNA sequences in this sample as well. The chain employs TRBV15 and TRBJ2-1, with 8 bases matching TRBD1. The V gene end was trimmed by 0 bases and the J gene end by 4 bases; junction bases not matched to a gene: 2. The germline gives CDR1 LNHNV, CDR2 YYDKDF (reference sequence). This CDR3 has 15 residues. CDR3: CATSREGQAYNEQFF. DNA of the CDR3: TGTGCCACCAGCAGAGAGGGACAGGCATACAATGAGCAGTTCTTC.

V gene TRBV4-1 combines with J gene TRBJ2-5; TRBD2 agrees at 13 bases. Germline CDR1 and CDR2: MGHRA and YSYEKL. The V segment lost 0 bases and the J segment 1 base; nucleotides outside the gene matches: 11. This CDR3 is built from 20 residues. The CDR3 DNA reads TGCGCCAGCAGCCAAGACCAGACCGGGACTAGCGGGGACCTCCAAGAGACCCAGTACTTC. It translates to CASSQDQTGTSGDLQETQYF.

On this clone itself: Sequence at one end of the junction differs from germline and may be a read error. The gene calls are TRBV7-9 and TRBJ2-3, with 7 bases matching TRBD1. The CDR3 is 16 amino acids. CDR1 and CDR2 (germline): SEHNR, FQNEAQ (reference sequence). CDR3 in DNA: TGTGCCGGCAGCTTAGATCGCCGGACAGGAACAGATACGCAGTATTTT. This sequence encodes CAGSLDRRTGTDTQYF. Full variable domain (remainder filled in from reference TRBV7-9 and TRBJ2-3): DTGVSQNPRHKITKRGQNVTFRCDPISEHNRLYWYRQTLGQGPEFLTYFQNEAQLEKSRLLSDRFSAERPKGSFSTLEIQRTEQGDSAMYLCAGSLDRRTGTDTQYFGPGTRLTVL.

The J gene is TRBJ1-2, the V gene TRBV29-1, with a weak D call TRBD1 (6 bases). The ends were cut back, 4 bases at V and 6 bases at J, with 9 bases in the middle. Germline values: CDR1 SQVTM, CDR2 ANQGSEA. The length of the CDR3 is 11 residues. This CDR3 reads CSVAGGHGYTF. The DNA for the CDR3 is TGCAGCGTTGCGGGGGGGCATGGCTACACCTTC.

The chain is built from TRBV9 and TRBJ1-2; D is perhaps TRBD1 (6 bases). Trimming stripped 4 bases from V and 4 bases from J, with 20 bases between. The CDR3 loop spans 16 amino acids. Germline V gene lookup returns CDR1 SGDLS and CDR2 YYNGEE. CDR3 DNA sequence: TGTGCCAGCAGCCCTTGGGGAGGGGCAGGGGTCTATGGCTACACCTTC. As protein: CASSPWGGAGVYGYTF.

The chain is built from TRBV9 and TRBJ2-7; D may be TRBD1 or TRBD2 (6 bases each). The V end was cut by 3 bases, the J end by 4 bases, with 23 bases between. This CDR3 is built from 17 residues. Germline V lookup: CDR1 SGDLS, CDR2 YYNGEE. CDR3 DNA sequence: TGTGCCAGCAGCGCCCACCATGCCGGGGGCAAGTCTTACGAGCAGTACTTC. Translated, it gives CASSAHHAGGKSYEQYF.

The chain combines TRBV6-1 with TRBJ1-2, with a tentative D call TRBD1 (5 bases). Germline loops: CDR1 MNHNS, CDR2 SASEGT. Trimming removed 4 bases from V and 4 bases from J, with 16 bases in between. There are 15 residues in the CDR3. The CDR3 bases are TGTGCCAGCAGTGGGGAGTGGCAGGGTAGCTATGGCTACACCTTC. This translates into CASSGEWQGSYGYTF.

The chain has TRBV27 and TRBJ2-1, with 11 bases fitting TRBD1. V trimming: 4 bases; J trimming: 5 bases; junction bases outside the gene matches: 7. This CDR3 is built from 16 residues. CDR1 is MNHEY, CDR2 SMNVEV, per germline (reference sequence). This CDR3 reads CASSWGPGQGDNEQFF. The CDR3 DNA sequence: TGTGCCAGCAGTTGGGGCCCGGGACAGGGGGACAATGAGCAGTTCTTC.

This chain joins TRBV10-3 and TRBJ1-2; D possibly corresponds to TRBD1 (6 bases). Trimming removed 5 bases at V and 5 bases at J, with 15 bases between. The CDR3 is 14 amino acids. Germline lookup yields CDR1 ENHRY and CDR2 SYGVKD. The CDR3 DNA is TGTGCCATCAGTCGCCCGGGACAATTTTATGGCTACACCTTC. Amino acid sequence: CAISRPGQFYGYTF.

The chain couples TRBV30 to TRBJ2-3; 10 nucleotides agree with TRBD2. Germline lookup yields CDR1 GTSNPN and CDR2 SVGIG (reference sequence). The CDR3 sequence is 15 residues long. The J segment lost 9 bases and the V segment lost 3 bases, leaving 12 bases of the junction unmatched. The CDR3 loop is CAWSRGGTSVDTQYF. CDR3 nucleotides: TGTGCCTGGAGCAGGGGGGGGACTAGCGTTGACACGCAGTATTTT.

The gene calls are TRBV11-2 and TRBJ2-7; weak D call: TRBD1 (6 bases). This CDR3 is built from 13 residues. Trimming took off 4 bases at V and 3 bases at J, with 10 bases between the two ends. Germline V gives CDR1 SGHAT, CDR2 FQNNGV. The CDR3 DNA reads TGTGCCAGCAGCTCGGACAGCTTCTACGAGCAGTACTTC. Protein: CASSSDSFYEQYF.

The chain is built from TRBV9 and TRBJ2-5; TRBD2 agrees at 14 bases. Unmatched junction bases numbered 6, after V lost 0 bases and J lost 5 bases. The CDR3 loop spans 17 amino acids. CDR1 and CDR2 from the germline V gene are SGDLS and YYNGEE. The DNA of the CDR3 is TGTGCCAGCAGCGTAGGGGGACTAGCGGGAGTTGGTGAGACCCAGTACTTC. Its protein product is CASSVGGLAGVGETQYF. The whole variable domain, remainder taken from reference TRBV9 and TRBJ2-5, is DSGVTQTPKHLITATGQRVTLRCSPRSGDLSVYWYQQSLDQGLQFLIQYYNGEERAKGNILERFSAQQFPDLHSELNLSSLELGDSALYFCASSVGGLAGVGETQYFGPGTRLLVL.

V usage is TRBV12-5 and J usage is TRBJ2-2, with 16 bases fitting TRBD2. Trimming cost V 6 bases and J 7 bases; bases outside gene matches: 8. The CDR3 extends over 17 amino acids. Germline loops: CDR1 LGHNT, CDR2 FRNRAP. CDR3 loop: CASGTGTSGRALGELFF. In nucleotides, the CDR3 is TGTGCTAGTGGCACGGGGACTAGCGGGAGGGCCCTCGGGGAGCTGTTTTTT. Combining the CDR3 with reference TRBV12-5 and TRBJ2-2 gives the whole variable domain DARVTQTPRHKVTEMGQEVTMRCQPILGHNTVFWYRQTMMQGLELLAYFRNRAPLDDSGMPKDRFSAEMPDATLATLKIQPSEPRDSAVYFCASGTGTSGRALGELFFGEGSRLTVL.

The J gene is TRBJ2-7, the V gene TRBV11-2; no clear D. CDR3 length: 13 amino acids. V lost 5 bases and J 3 bases, leaving 11 bases between the germline ends. CDR1 SGHAT and CDR2 FQNNGV come from the germline V gene. CDR3 bases: TGTGCCAGCAGCCCCACGGTCGACTACGAGCAGTACTTC. Its protein product is CASSPTVDYEQYF.

V usage is TRBV20-1 and J usage is TRBJ2-7; a possible D gene is TRBD2 (6 bases). Germline V gene lookup returns CDR1 DFQATT and CDR2 SNEGSKA (reference sequence). The CDR3 is 11 residues long. The ends were cut back, 3 bases at V and 5 bases at J, with 8 bases in the middle. In nucleotides, the CDR3 is TGCAGTGCTAGCGGAGGGGACGAGCAGTACTTC. This translates into CSASGGDEQYF.

About this clone: Within the sample, other DNA sequences also encode this same CDR3. The chain is built from TRBV6-5 and TRBJ2-7; no definite D call. The V end lost 3 bases, the J end lost 5 bases, and 5 bases lay between the germline ends. Germline V gene sequence: CDR1 MNHEY, CDR2 SVGAGI. CDR3 length equals 11 residues. The CDR3 sequence: CASSYGDEQYF. Here the CDR3 DNA reads TGTGCCAGCAGTTATGGGGACGAGCAGTACTTC.

The chain recombines TRBV10-2 with TRBJ1-2; D is uncertain. The germline V and J ends were trimmed by 3 bases and 8 bases, with 19 bases remaining between them. In germline, CDR1 is WSHSY, CDR2 SAAADI. CDR3 length: 15 amino acids. CDR3 coding DNA: TGCGCCAGCAGTGAAATTCCAAACTGGGTGGAAGGCTACACCTTC. This codes for CASSEIPNWVEGYTF.

V gene TRBV9 combines with J gene TRBJ2-5; the match to TRBD2 covers 7 bases. The CDR3 extends over 17 amino acids. Germline-derived CDR1 and CDR2 are SGDLS and YYNGEE. V was pared by 0 bases and J by 1 base, with 9 bases of the junction left unmatched. This CDR3 is CASSVGTSERGQETQYF. The CDR3 DNA is TGTGCCAGCAGCGTAGGGACTAGTGAGAGGGGCCAAGAGACCCAGTACTTC. The whole variable domain, filled in from reference TRBV9 and TRBJ2-5, reads DSGVTQTPKHLITATGQRVTLRCSPRSGDLSVYWYQQSLDQGLQFLIQYYNGEERAKGNILERFSAQQFPDLHSELNLSSLELGDSALYFCASSVGTSERGQETQYFGPGTRLLVL.